These 5 T cell receptor beta chains were sequenced from one sample in a study of T-cell reconstitution after alpha-beta-depleted transplantation in children. Unique molecular identifiers tagged the TCRbeta library. MiXCR was run by TCRdb on the PCR reads, yielding one entry per CDR3 protein. Of hundreds of thousands of distinct CDR3 sequences in the sample, roughly 8.2% were seen once. This specimen was PBMCs, mostly from graft donor cells, taken 180 days after TCRalphabeta/CD19-depleted stem cell transplant. The receptors shown here come from a male patient younger than 18 who had a stem cell transplant for acute lymphoblastic leukemia, so the T cells may come from the graft donor.

The table lists this clonotype with many counts. This rearrangement joins TRBV12-3 or TRBV12-4 to TRBJ1-1; possible D gene TRBD1, 5 bases. The V end lost 1 base, the J end lost 2 bases, and 8 bases lay between the germline ends. CDR3 length: 14 residues. The CDR3 coding sequence is TGTGCCAGCAGTTTAGTGGGGGGAAACACTGAAGCTTTCTTT. Translation: CASSLVGGNTEAFF.

This clonotype was picked up many times. CDR3 coding DNA: TGCGCCAGCAGCCAAGATCGGGGGAGGGACCAGCCCCAGCATTTT. Translated: CASSQDRGRDQPQHF. The chain recombines TRBV4-3 with TRBJ1-5, with a tentative D call TRBD1 (5 bases). The V and J ends lost 0 bases and 7 bases respectively, with 13 bases between them. Germline values: CDR1 LGHNA, CDR2 YSLEER. The CDR3 is made up of 15 amino acids.

This clonotype was detected many times. The J gene is TRBJ2-3, the V gene TRBV10-3, with 7 positions matching TRBD2. V was pared by 6 bases and J by 0 bases, with 3 bases of the junction left unmatched. This CDR3 region has 14 residues. From germline, CDR1 is ENHRY and CDR2 SYGVKD. CDR3 protein: CAIRRAGSTDTQYF. CDR3 nucleotides: TGTGCCATCAGACGAGCGGGAAGCACAGATACGCAGTATTTT.

As to this clonotype: Since no conserved phenylalanine or tryptophan closes the CDR3, a read error is the likely cause. The genes are TRBV6-1 and TRBJ2-1; a weak D match, TRBD1 (5 bases). Germline CDR1 MNHNS, CDR2 SASEGT. The CDR3 contains 13 residues. V lost 5 bases, J lost 1 base, and 6 bases lay in between. Written as DNA, the CDR3 is TGTGCCAGCAGTCCAGGGTCCTACAATGAGCAGTTCTGC. Its translation: CASSPGSYNEQFC.

The chain uses TRBV25-1 and TRBJ1-2; a weak D match, TRBD1 (5 bases). Per germline, CDR1 MGHDK and CDR2 SYGVNS. V was shortened by 6 bases and J by 5 bases, with 13 bases between the two germline ends. This CDR3 has 13 amino acids. The CDR3 here is CASRFSEGYGYTF. The CDR3 region has the DNA TGTGCCAGCAGATTTTCGGAGGGGTATGGCTACACCTTC.